This TCR beta chain was recovered during a study of cytomegalovirus exposure and HLA in healthy donors. Vbeta (60) and Jbeta (13) primers were used in the PCR. Source study methods: About 12 million of the 80 million or so unique TCR beta chains counted in a later analysis were shared. The assay was immunoSEQ multiplex PCR, and TCRdb's table has in-frame clones only and misses some. V, J and clone size are taken as reported in that table, and D and trimming were inferred from the DNA itself. The sample includes more than 95,000 clones, less than 85% of them seen just once. CDR3 length: 16 amino acids. Unmatched junction bases numbered 7, after V lost 3 bases and J lost 0 bases. The germline V gene encodes CDR1 MGHDK and CDR2 SYGVNS. This clone was seen more than once but under ten times. The antigen remains unidentified. Study-wide findings and caveats: Across all donors, roughly uniform sequencing depth was an assumption of the presence/absence analyses. Earlier findings revealed that most TCR beta V segments proved productive either about 87% or about 30% of the time. Judged likely to be a sequencing artifact was a cluster of highly shared sequence variants.

This chain uses TRBV25-1 with TRBJ1-1; TRBD1 aligns across 7 bases. Material: PBMCs. The receptor was derived from a man aged 25 to 40 in good health and CMV-seropositive. CDR3 amino acids: CASSDSDRFMNTEAFF. CDR3 coding DNA: TGTGCCAGCAGTGATTCGGACAGGTTCATGAACACTGAAGCTTTCTTT.